The rows below give T cell receptor beta chains drawn from one sample of a study of human T cells and chemical hapten exposure. TCRdb passed the RACE reads through MiXCR, listing each CDR3 protein once. The sample records about 120,000 distinct CDR3 sequences, 9.5% to 13% being singletons. The input for sequencing was whole blood, taken in connection with sensitization to the hapten diphenylcyclopropenone (DPC). These receptors all stem from a woman aged 45-60 years with alopecia areata. Some clones in this sample may be carry-over from other donors' samples. Both conserved end residues are part of each CDR3.

v_gene: TRBV6-1; CDR3aa: CASSESRGLTEAFF
v_gene: TRBV6-9; CDR3aa: CASSSAASYEQYF
v_gene: TRBV12-3/TRBV12-4; CDR3aa: CASSRDYRETQYF
v_gene: TRBV28; CDR3aa: CASESNTGELFF
v_gene: TRBV6-6; CDR3aa: CASSYLPSGRGKSSYNEQFF
v_gene: TRBV7-2; CDR3aa: CASLLAGENEQFF
v_gene: TRBV10-3; CDR3aa: CAISELPAPEQYF
v_gene: TRBV4-2; CDR3aa: CASSQEWGGGTDTQYF
v_gene: TRBV28; CDR3aa: CASSLRGPETQYF
v_gene: TRBV4-1; CDR3aa: CASSQFSVNLNTEAFF
v_gene: TRBV5-5; CDR3aa: CASSLWASQETQYF
v_gene: TRBV3-1; CDR3aa: CASSQEGASSYEQYF
v_gene: TRBV3-1; CDR3aa: CASTIAGGPFEQYF
v_gene: TRBV28; CDR3aa: CASRSPRAELLNEQFF
v_gene: TRBV24-1; CDR3aa: CATRAAESEGYTF
v_gene: TRBV7-9; CDR3aa: CASSFEPYEQYF
v_gene: TRBV29-1; CDR3aa: CSVIQGPNEKLFF
v_gene: TRBV20-1; CDR3aa: CSAKRGSGNADTQYF
v_gene: TRBV15; CDR3aa: CATKGEYEQYF
v_gene: TRBV11-2; CDR3aa: CASSLEPGGRTEAFF
v_gene: TRBV2; CDR3aa: CASSGTGTYEQYF
v_gene: TRBV12-3/TRBV12-4; CDR3aa: CASRGSLEQYF
v_gene: TRBV7-9; CDR3aa: CASSFPTGRSTGELFF
v_gene: TRBV29-1; CDR3aa: CSVDTVNYGYTF
v_gene: TRBV28; CDR3aa: CASSFNALWRDF
v_gene: TRBV3-1; CDR3aa: CASSQRTTDTQYF
v_gene: TRBV2; CDR3aa: CASSDVGGGNQPQHF
v_gene: TRBV7-9; CDR3aa: CASRRQGGTDTQYF
v_gene: TRBV6-2/TRBV6-3; CDR3aa: CASRAGRGQPQHF
v_gene: TRBV7-2; CDR3aa: CASSSRMRGRGEQYF